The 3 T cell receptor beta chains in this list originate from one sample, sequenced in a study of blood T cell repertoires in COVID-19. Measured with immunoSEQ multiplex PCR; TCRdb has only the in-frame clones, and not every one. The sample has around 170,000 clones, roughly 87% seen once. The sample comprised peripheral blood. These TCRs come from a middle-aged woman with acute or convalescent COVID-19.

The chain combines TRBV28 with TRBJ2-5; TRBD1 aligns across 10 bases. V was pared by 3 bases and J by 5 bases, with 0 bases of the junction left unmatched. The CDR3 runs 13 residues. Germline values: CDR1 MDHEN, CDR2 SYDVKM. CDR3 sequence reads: CASSLDRGETQYF. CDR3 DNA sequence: TGTGCCAGCAGTTTGGACAGGGGGGAGACCCAGTACTTC.

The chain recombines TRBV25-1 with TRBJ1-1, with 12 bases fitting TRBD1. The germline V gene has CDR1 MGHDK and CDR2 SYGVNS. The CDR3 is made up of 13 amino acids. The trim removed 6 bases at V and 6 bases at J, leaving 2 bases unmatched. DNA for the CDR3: TGTGCCAGCAGAGGGACAGGGGGCTCTGAAGCTTTCTTT. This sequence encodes CASRGTGGSEAFF.

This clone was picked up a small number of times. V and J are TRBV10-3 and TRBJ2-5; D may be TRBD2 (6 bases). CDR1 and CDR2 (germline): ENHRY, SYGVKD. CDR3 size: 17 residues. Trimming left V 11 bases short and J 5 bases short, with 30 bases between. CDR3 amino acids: CAAGPGRIALVGETQYF. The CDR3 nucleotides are TGTGCCGCGGGGCCAGGGCGGATTGCTCTCGTCGGGGAGACCCAGTACTTC.